The T cell receptor (beta chain) under discussion was sequenced for a study of regulatory T cells in long-lasting Graves disease. Study-wide results and caveats: Persistent disease was characterized by preferential usage of TRBV28, TRBJ1-2 and TRBJ2-5.

iRepertoire HTBI primers and Arm-PCR of CDR3 regions built TCR beta libraries. TCRdb recomputed calls from the multiplex PCR reads with MiXCR, one row per CDR3 protein. Of some 450,000 distinct CDR3 sequences listed, about 20% were seen once; the top ten hold 26%. V was shortened by 3 bases and J by 2 bases, with 8 bases between the two germline ends. Per germline, CDR1 SGHTA and CDR2 FQGNSA. The CDR3 is made up of 14 amino acids. With respect to this clonotype: Antigen unknown.

Time point specified: persistent/refractory GD, antithyroid drugs over 5 years with positive TRAb. The TCR library was prepared using RNA isolated from PBMCs. Peripheral blood, at 8 to 9.5 milliliters, went into EDTA tubes. The chain combines TRBV7-2 with TRBJ2-4; D may be TRBD2 (6 bases). The clonotype originates from a female donor with Graves disease. The source was peripheral blood mononuclear cells (PBMCs), collected when the disease was refractory, from a patient treated with antithyroid drugs. In DNA, the CDR3 is TGTGCCAGCAGCTTTGCGGGAACCAAAAACATTCAGTACTTC. It specifies CASSFAGTKNIQYF.